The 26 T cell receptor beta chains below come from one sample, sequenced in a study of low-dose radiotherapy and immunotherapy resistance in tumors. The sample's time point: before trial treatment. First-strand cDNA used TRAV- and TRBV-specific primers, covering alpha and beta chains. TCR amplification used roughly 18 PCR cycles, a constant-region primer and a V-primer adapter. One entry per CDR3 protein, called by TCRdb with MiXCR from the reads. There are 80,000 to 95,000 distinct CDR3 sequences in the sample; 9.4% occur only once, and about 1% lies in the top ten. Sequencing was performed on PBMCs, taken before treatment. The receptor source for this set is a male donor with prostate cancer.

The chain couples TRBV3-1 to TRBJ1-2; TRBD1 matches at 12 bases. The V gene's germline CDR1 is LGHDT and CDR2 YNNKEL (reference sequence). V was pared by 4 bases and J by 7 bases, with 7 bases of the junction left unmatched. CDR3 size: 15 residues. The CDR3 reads CASSLPGQGALGYTF. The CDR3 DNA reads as TGTGCCAGCAGCCTCCCGGGACAGGGGGCACTTGGCTACACCTTC.

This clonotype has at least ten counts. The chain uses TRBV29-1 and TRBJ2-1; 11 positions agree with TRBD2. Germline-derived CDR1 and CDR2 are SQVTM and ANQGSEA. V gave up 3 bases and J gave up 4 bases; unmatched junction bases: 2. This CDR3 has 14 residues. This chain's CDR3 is CSVEGLAEYNEQFF. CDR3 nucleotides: TGCAGCGTTGAGGGACTAGCGGAGTACAATGAGCAGTTCTTC.

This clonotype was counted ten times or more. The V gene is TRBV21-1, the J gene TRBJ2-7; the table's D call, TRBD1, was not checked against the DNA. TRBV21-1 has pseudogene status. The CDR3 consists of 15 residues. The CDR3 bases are TGTGCCAGCTCCCTTGAGACAGGCCCCGGGAACGAGCAGTACTTC. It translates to CASSLETGPGNEQYF.

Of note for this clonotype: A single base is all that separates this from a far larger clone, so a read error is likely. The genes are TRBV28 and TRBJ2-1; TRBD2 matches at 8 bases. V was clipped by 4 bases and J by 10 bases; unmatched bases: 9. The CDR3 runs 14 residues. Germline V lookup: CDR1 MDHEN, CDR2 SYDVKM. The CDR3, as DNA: TGTGCCAGCAGTTCAAGCGGGAGATCCTACGAGCAGTTCTTC. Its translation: CASSSSGRSYEQFF. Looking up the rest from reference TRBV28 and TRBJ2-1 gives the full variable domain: DVKVTQSSRYLVKRTGEKVFLECVQDMDHENMFWYRQDPGLGLRLIYFSYDVKMKEKGDIPEGYSVSREKKERFSLILESASTNQTSMYLCASSSSGRSYEQFFGPGTRLTVL.

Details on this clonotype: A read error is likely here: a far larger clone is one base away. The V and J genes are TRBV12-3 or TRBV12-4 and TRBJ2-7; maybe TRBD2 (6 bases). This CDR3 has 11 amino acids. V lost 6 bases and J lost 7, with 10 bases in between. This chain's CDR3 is CASRAGNEQYF. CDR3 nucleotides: TGTGCCAGCAGGGCGGGGAATGAGCAGTACTTC.

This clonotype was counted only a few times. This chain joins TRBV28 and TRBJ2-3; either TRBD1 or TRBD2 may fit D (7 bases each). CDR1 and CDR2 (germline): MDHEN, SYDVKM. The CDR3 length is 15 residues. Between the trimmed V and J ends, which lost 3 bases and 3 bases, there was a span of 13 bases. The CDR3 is CASSFQGGVTDTQYF. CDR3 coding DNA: TGTGCCAGCAGTTTTCAGGGGGGGGTAACAGATACGCAGTATTTT.

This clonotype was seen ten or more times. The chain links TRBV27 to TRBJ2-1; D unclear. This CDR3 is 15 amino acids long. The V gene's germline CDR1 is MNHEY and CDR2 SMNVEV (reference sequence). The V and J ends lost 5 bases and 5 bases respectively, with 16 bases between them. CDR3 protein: CASSPSVFQDNEQFF. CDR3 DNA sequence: TGTGCCAGCAGTCCCTCAGTTTTCCAGGACAATGAGCAGTTCTTC.

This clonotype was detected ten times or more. The CDR3 DNA follows: TGTGCCAGCAGCCTCAATCTAGCGGGAGGCACAAAACAAGAGACCCAGTACTTC. This gives the protein CASSLNLAGGTKQETQYF. The V and J genes are TRBV11-2 and TRBJ2-5, with 11 bases fitting TRBD2. CDR3 size: 18 residues. V trimming: 5 bases; J trimming: 2 bases; junction bases outside the gene matches: 13. Germline V gives CDR1 SGHAT, CDR2 FQNNGV. The full variable domain, with the rest looked up from reference TRBV11-2 and TRBJ2-5, is EAGVAQSPRYKIIEKRQSVAFWCNPISGHATLYWYQQILGQGPKLLIQFQNNGVVDDSQLPKDRFSAERLKGVDSTLKIQPAKLEDSAVYLCASSLNLAGGTKQETQYFGPGTRLLVL.

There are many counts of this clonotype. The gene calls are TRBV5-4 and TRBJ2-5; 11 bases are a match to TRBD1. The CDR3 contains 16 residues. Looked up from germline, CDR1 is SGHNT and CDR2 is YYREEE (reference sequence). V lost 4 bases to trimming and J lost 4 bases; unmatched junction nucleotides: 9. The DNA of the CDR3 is TGTGCCAGCAGCCGCCCGGGGACAGGGGGAGGAGAGACCCAGTACTTC. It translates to CASSRPGTGGGETQYF.

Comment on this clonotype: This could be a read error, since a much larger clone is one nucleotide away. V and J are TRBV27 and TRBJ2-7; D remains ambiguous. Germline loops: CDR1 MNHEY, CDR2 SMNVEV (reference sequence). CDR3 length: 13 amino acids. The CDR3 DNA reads TGTGCCAGCAGTTTCCTTTCCTCCTGCGAGCAGTACTTC. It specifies CASSFLSSCEQYF.

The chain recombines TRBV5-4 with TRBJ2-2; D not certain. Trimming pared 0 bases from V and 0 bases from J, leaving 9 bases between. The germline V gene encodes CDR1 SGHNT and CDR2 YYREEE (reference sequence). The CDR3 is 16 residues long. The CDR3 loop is CASSLGPPANTGELFF. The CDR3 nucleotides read TGTGCCAGCAGCTTGGGTCCACCCGCGAACACCGGGGAGCTGTTTTTT. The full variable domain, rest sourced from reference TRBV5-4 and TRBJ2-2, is ETGVTQSPTHLIKTRGQQVTLRCSSQSGHNTVSWYQQALGQGPQFIFQYYREEENGRGNFPPRFSGLQFPNYSSELNVNALELDDSALYLCASSLGPPANTGELFFGEGSRLTVL.

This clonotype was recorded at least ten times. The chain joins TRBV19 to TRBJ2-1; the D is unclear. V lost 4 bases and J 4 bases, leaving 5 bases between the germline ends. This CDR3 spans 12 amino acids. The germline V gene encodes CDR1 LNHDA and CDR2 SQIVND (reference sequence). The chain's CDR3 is CASSTSYNEQFF. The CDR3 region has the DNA TGTGCCAGTAGTACTTCGTACAATGAGCAGTTCTTC.

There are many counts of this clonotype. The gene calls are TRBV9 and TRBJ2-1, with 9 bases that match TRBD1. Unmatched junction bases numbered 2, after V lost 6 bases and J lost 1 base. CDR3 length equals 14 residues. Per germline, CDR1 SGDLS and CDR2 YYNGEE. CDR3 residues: CASTGQGSYNEQFF. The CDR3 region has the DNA TGTGCCAGCACTGGACAGGGGTCCTACAATGAGCAGTTCTTC. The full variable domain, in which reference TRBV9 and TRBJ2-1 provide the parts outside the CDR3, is DSGVTQTPKHLITATGQRVTLRCSPRSGDLSVYWYQQSLDQGLQFLIQYYNGEERAKGNILERFSAQQFPDLHSELNLSSLELGDSALYFCASTGQGSYNEQFFGPGTRLTVL.

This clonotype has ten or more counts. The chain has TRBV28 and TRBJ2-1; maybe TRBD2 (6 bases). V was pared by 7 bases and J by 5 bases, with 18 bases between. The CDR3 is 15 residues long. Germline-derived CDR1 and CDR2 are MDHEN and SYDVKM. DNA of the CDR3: TGTGCCAGCACCCAAAGTGGGGCGGGGAACAATGAGCAGTTCTTC. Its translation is CASTQSGAGNNEQFF.

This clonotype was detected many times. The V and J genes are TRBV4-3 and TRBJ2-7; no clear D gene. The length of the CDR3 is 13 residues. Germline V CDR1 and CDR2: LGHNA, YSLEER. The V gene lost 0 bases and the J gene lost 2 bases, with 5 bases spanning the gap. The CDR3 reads CASSQEVAYEQYF. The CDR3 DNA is TGCGCCAGCAGCCAAGAGGTTGCCTACGAGCAGTACTTC.

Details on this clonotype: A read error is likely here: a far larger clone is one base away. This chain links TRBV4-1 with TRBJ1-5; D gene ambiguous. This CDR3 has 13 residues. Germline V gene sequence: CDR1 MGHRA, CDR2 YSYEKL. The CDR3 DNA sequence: TGCACCAGCAGCCAAAGCCGCTATCAGCCCCAGCATTTT. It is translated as CTSSQSRYQPQHF.

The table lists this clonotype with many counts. CDR3 region: CATPREDHPTEQYF. As DNA, the CDR3 is TGTGCCACCCCCCGGGAGGATCATCCTACTGAGCAGTACTTC. J is TRBJ2-7 and V is TRBV7-2, with 7 bases identical to TRBD2. Germline CDR1 and CDR2: SGHTA and FQGNSA. After removal of 10 bases from V and 7 bases from J, the junction contained 16 bases not matched to a gene. This CDR3 region has 14 residues.

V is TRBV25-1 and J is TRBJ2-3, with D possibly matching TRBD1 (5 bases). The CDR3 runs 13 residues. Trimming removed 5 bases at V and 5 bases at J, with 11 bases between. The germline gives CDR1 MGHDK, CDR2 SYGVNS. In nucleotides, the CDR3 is TGTGCCAGCAGTACTCTTAGGGGAGATACGCAGTATTTT. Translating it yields CASSTLRGDTQYF. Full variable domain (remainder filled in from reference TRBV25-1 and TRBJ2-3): EADIYQTPRYLVIGTGKKITLECSQTMGHDKMYWYQQDPGMELHLIHYSYGVNSTEKGDLSSESTVSRIRTEHFPLTLESARPSHTSQYLCASSTLRGDTQYFGPGTRLTVL.

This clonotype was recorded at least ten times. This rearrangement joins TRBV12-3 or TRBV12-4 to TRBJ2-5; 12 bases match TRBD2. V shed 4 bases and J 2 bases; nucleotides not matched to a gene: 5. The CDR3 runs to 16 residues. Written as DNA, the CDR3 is TGTGCCAGCAGTTCGGGACTAGCGGGCCTGCAAGAGACCCAGTACTTC. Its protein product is CASSSGLAGLQETQYF.

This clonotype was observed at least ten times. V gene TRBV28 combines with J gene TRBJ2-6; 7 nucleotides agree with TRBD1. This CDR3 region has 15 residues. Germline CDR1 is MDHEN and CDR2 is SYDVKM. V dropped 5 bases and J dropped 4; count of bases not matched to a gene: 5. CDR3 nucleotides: TGTGCCAGCAGTACAACAGGGGCAGGGGCCAACGTCCTGACTTTC. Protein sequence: CASSTTGAGANVLTF. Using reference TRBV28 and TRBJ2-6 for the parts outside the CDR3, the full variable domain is DVKVTQSSRYLVKRTGEKVFLECVQDMDHENMFWYRQDPGLGLRLIYFSYDVKMKEKGDIPEGYSVSREKKERFSLILESASTNQTSMYLCASSTTGAGANVLTFGAGSRLTVL.

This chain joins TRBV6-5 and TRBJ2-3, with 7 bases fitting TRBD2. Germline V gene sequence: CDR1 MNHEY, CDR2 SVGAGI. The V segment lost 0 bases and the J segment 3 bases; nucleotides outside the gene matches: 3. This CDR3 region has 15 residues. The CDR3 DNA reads TGTGCCAGCAGTTACTCCAGCGGGATAACAGATACGCAGTATTTT. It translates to CASSYSSGITDTQYF.

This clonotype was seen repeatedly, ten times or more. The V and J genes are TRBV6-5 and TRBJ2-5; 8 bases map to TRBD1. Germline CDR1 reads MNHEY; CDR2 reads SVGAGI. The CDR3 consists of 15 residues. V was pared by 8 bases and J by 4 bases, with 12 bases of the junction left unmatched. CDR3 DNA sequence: TGTGCCAGCCGACGGGACAGGCAGGTAGTAGAGACCCAGTACTTC. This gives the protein CASRRDRQVVETQYF.

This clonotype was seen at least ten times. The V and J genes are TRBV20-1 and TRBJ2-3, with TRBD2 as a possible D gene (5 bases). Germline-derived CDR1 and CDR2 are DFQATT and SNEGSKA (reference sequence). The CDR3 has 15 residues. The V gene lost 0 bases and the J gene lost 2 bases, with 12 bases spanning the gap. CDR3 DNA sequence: TGCAGTGCTAGAGATCTCCTAGCTTCCACAGATACGCAGTATTTT. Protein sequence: CSARDLLASTDTQYF.

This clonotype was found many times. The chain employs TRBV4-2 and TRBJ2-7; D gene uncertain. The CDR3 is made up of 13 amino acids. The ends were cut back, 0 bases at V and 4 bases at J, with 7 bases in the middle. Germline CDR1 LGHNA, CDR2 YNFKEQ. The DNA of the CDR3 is TGTGCCAGCAGCCAAGATGAAAGGTACGAGCAGTACTTC. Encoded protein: CASSQDERYEQYF.

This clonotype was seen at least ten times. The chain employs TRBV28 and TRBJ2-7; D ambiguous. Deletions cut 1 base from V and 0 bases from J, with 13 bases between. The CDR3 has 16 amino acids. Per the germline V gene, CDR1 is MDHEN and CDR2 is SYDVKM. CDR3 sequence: CASSLLLRKSSYEQYF. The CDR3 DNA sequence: TGTGCCAGCAGTTTATTACTGCGCAAAAGCTCCTACGAGCAGTACTTC.

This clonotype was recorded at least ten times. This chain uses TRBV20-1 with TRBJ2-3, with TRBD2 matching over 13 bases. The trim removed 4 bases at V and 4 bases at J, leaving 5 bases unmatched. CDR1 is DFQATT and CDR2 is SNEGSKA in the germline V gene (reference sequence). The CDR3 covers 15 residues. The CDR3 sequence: CSATKLAGGPDTQYF. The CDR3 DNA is TGCAGTGCTACCAAACTAGCGGGAGGGCCAGATACGCAGTATTTT.